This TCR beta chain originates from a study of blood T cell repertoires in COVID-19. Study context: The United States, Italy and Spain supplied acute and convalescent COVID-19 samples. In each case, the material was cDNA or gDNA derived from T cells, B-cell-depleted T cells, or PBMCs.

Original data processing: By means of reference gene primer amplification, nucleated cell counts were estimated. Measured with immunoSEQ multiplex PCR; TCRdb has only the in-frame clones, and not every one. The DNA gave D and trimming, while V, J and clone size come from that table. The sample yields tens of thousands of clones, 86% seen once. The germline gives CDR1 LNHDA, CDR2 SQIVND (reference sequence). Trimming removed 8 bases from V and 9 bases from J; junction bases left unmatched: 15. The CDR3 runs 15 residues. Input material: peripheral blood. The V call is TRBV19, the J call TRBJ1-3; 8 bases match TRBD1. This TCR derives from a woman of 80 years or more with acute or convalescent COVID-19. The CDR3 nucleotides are TGTGCCAGTCGGGGACAGGCCCTCGCGGGAGCCACCATATATTTT. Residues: CASRGQALAGATIYF.